Shown below are 22 T cell receptor beta chains from a single sample sequenced in a study of blood T cell repertoires in COVID-19. This table comes from immunoSEQ multiplex PCR, and its TCRdb copy is limited to in-frame clones, with some not included. The table has 160,000 or so clones, around 80% seen once. The sample consisted of peripheral blood. The receptors derive from a woman older than 75 with acute or convalescent COVID-19.

This clone occurred once. V usage is TRBV6-6 and J usage is TRBJ2-2, with D possibly matching TRBD1 (5 bases). In germline, CDR1 is MNHNY, CDR2 SVGAGI (reference sequence). The V end lost 7 bases, the J end lost 1 base, and 16 bases lay between the germline ends. The CDR3 is 16 residues long. CDR3 region: CASIISKGMNTGELFF. CDR3 bases: TGTGCCAGCATAATTTCGAAGGGGATGAACACCGGGGAGCTGTTTTTT.

The DNA for the CDR3 is TGTGCCAGCAGCCAGGGGGCGGATGAAAAACTGTTTTTT. This translates into CASSQGADEKLFF. The chain uses TRBV3-1 (or the pseudogene TRBV3-2) and TRBJ1-4; TRBD1 is a possible D gene (6 bases). V was shortened by 3 bases and J by 6 bases, with 8 bases between the two germline ends. The length of the CDR3 is 13 residues. CDR1 and CDR2 (germline): LGHDT, YNNKEL (reference sequence).

The J gene is TRBJ2-7, the V gene TRBV18; 9 nucleotides agree with TRBD1. Trimming took 3 bases from V and 3 from J; bases not matched to a gene: 3. Germline V CDR1 and CDR2: KGHSH, LQKENI. The CDR3 has 14 residues. CDR3 in amino acids: CASSPRTGDYEQYF. DNA of the CDR3: TGTGCCAGCTCACCGAGGACAGGGGACTACGAGCAGTACTTC.

CDR3 residues: CASSPRTSGASYEQYF. The CDR3 DNA reads as TGTGCCAGCTCACCCAGGACTAGCGGGGCTTCTTACGAGCAGTACTTC. J is TRBJ2-7 and V is TRBV18; 12 bases fit TRBD2. The germline V gene encodes CDR1 KGHSH and CDR2 LQKENI. The CDR3 extends over 16 amino acids. The J segment lost 4 bases and the V segment lost 3 bases, leaving 7 bases of the junction unmatched.

The V call is TRBV6-6, the J call TRBJ1-2; TRBD1 might be the D (5 bases). Trimming removed 6 bases from V and 6 bases from J, with 14 bases in between. This CDR3 is built from 13 residues. The germline gives CDR1 MNHNY, CDR2 SVGAGI (reference sequence). The CDR3 DNA follows: TGTGCCAGCAGCCCTAGGGGAAGGGATGGCTACACCTTC. As protein: CASSPRGRDGYTF.

Points on this clone: A read error may account for a junction end that differs from germline. The gene calls are TRBV7-7 and TRBJ2-7; unclear D gene. CDR3 length equals 13 residues. CDR1 is SSHAT and CDR2 is FNYEAQ in the germline V gene (reference sequence). CDR3 region: CASSLTLRDEQYF. The CDR3 bases are TGTGCTAGCAGCTTAACCCTGCGTGACGAGCAGTACTTC.

This clone was found a few times. This chain uses TRBV28 with TRBJ2-5; 8 nucleotides match TRBD2. The germline V gene encodes CDR1 MDHEN and CDR2 SYDVKM. Trimming cost V 2 bases and J 5 bases; bases outside gene matches: 7. CDR3 length: 15 amino acids. In nucleotides, the CDR3 is TGTGCCAGCAGTTTAGGCGGGAGGTTTGGGGAGACCCAGTACTTC. This codes for CASSLGGRFGETQYF.

V usage is TRBV7-2 and J usage is TRBJ2-1; 7 bases line up with TRBD2. Germline CDR1 and CDR2: SGHTA and FQGNSA. This CDR3 comprises 18 residues. V shed 5 bases and J 4 bases; nucleotides not matched to a gene: 17. The CDR3 DNA reads TGTGCCAGCAGCCCCGGCAGACTAGCTTCCCTGTGGTACAATGAGCAGTTCTTC. This codes for CASSPGRLASLWYNEQFF.

This rearrangement joins TRBV5-8 to TRBJ2-5, with a tentative D call TRBD1 (5 bases). The CDR3 loop spans 14 amino acids. Germline V gene data show CDR1 as SGHTS and CDR2 as YDEGEE. V shed 0 bases and J shed 2 bases, with 8 bases lying between them. The CDR3 coding sequence is TGTGCCAGCAGCTTGGGACAGTGGCAAGAGACCCAGTACTTC. Its protein is CASSLGQWQETQYF.

The chain has TRBV19 and TRBJ2-5; 7 bases align to TRBD2. The CDR3 extends over 15 amino acids. CDR1 and CDR2 from the germline V gene are LNHDA and SQIVND (reference sequence). The V segment lost 2 bases and the J segment 5 bases; nucleotides outside the gene matches: 8. The CDR3 here is CASSIWGGSAETQYF. DNA of the CDR3: TGTGCCAGTAGTATATGGGGCGGGAGCGCCGAGACCCAGTACTTC.

This chain connects TRBV11-2 to TRBJ2-2; D is possibly TRBD2 (5 bases). V lost 0 bases, J lost 3 bases, and 14 bases lay in between. The CDR3 sequence is 17 residues long. CDR1 is SGHAT, CDR2 FQNNGV, per germline. CDR3 loop: CASSLDRGSFHTGELFF. The CDR3 DNA reads as TGTGCCAGCAGCTTAGATCGGGGTAGCTTCCACACCGGGGAGCTGTTTTTT. The complete variable domain, with remaining parts taken from reference TRBV11-2 and TRBJ2-2, reads EAGVAQSPRYKIIEKRQSVAFWCNPISGHATLYWYQQILGQGPKLLIQFQNNGVVDDSQLPKDRFSAERLKGVDSTLKIQPAKLEDSAVYLCASSLDRGSFHTGELFFGEGSRLTVL.

This chain links TRBV7-6 with TRBJ2-7; 7 bases are a match to TRBD1. This CDR3 spans 15 amino acids. Germline CDR1 reads SGHVS; CDR2 reads FNYEAQ. V was pared by 6 bases and J by 2 bases, with 10 bases of the junction left unmatched. CDR3: CASSSHYRGTYEQYF. CDR3 in DNA: TGTGCCAGCAGTTCACACTACAGGGGAACCTACGAGCAGTACTTC.

This clone was seen only a few times. This chain connects TRBV6-1 to TRBJ2-5, with 10 bases that match TRBD1. Losses at the gene ends were 3 bases for V and 3 bases for J; bases not matched to a gene: 13. Germline V gives CDR1 MNHNS, CDR2 SASEGT. This CDR3 spans 18 amino acids. The CDR3 sequence: CASSEKVLPTGGKETQYF. The CDR3 DNA reads TGTGCCAGCAGTGAGAAAGTCCTACCGACAGGGGGCAAAGAGACCCAGTACTTC.

The V and J genes are TRBV10-3 and TRBJ1-5, with a tentative D call TRBD1 (6 bases). Germline lookup yields CDR1 ENHRY and CDR2 SYGVKD. CDR3 size: 13 residues. V was pared by 10 bases and J by 4 bases, with 14 bases between. The CDR3 region is CATQDSNNQPQHF. The CDR3, as DNA: TGTGCCACACAGGACAGCAATAATCAGCCCCAGCATTTT.

The chain is built from TRBV3-1 (or the pseudogene TRBV3-2) and TRBJ1-1; TRBD1 matches at 8 bases. The germline CDR1 and CDR2 sequences are LGHDT and YNNKEL (reference sequence). V lost 0 bases, J lost 1 base, and 4 bases stayed unmatched. The CDR3 is 16 residues long. CDR3 residues: CASSQDPGGWNTEAFF. In DNA, the CDR3 is TGTGCCAGCAGCCAAGACCCAGGGGGCTGGAACACTGAAGCTTTCTTT.

V gene TRBV27 combines with J gene TRBJ1-2, with TRBD1 identical over 8 bases. Germline lookup yields CDR1 MNHEY and CDR2 SMNVEV (reference sequence). This CDR3 has 13 residues. V was clipped by 3 bases and J by 8 bases; unmatched bases: 5. For the CDR3, the DNA is TGTGCCAGCAGTTTTCAGGGGGCGCAAGGCTACACCTTC. Translated: CASSFQGAQGYTF.

The V call is TRBV28, the J call TRBJ2-7, with D possibly being TRBD1 (5 bases). This CDR3 spans 12 amino acids. Trimming removed 6 bases from V and 1 base from J, with 7 bases in between. CDR1 is MDHEN, CDR2 SYDVKM, per germline. CDR3 in amino acids: CASSQGSYEQYF. CDR3 bases: TGTGCCAGCAGCCAGGGTTCCTACGAGCAGTACTTC.

This clone was counted a single time. This chain uses TRBV3-1 (or the pseudogene TRBV3-2) with TRBJ2-1; 10 positions agree with TRBD2. CDR1 is LGHDT and CDR2 is YNNKEL in the germline V gene (reference sequence). Trimming took 1 base from V and 9 from J; bases not matched to a gene: 6. This CDR3 has 15 amino acids. CDR3 DNA sequence: TGTGCCAGCAGCCAAGGGACTAGCGGAGGGGCTGAGCAGTTCTTC. This translates into CASSQGTSGGAEQFF.

Turning to this clone: The germline gene is not matched at one end of the junction; a read error may be the cause. The chain is built from TRBV5-4 and TRBJ1-4; no clear D. Per the germline V gene, CDR1 is SGHNT and CDR2 is YYREEE (reference sequence). There are 15 residues in the CDR3. The CDR3 sequence is CASRLESESNEKLFF. The CDR3 DNA sequence: TGTGCCAGCAGATTGGAATCCGAGAGTAATGAAAAACTGTTTTTT.

V and J are TRBV27 and TRBJ2-2; D gene ambiguous. V was clipped by 6 bases and J by 7 bases, with 15 bases between them. Germline V gives CDR1 MNHEY, CDR2 SMNVEV (reference sequence). The CDR3 is 14 amino acids. CDR3 amino acids: CASSWARNLGELFF. The CDR3 DNA reads as TGTGCCAGCAGCTGGGCTCGGAATCTCGGGGAGCTGTTTTTT.

The chain uses TRBV7-9 and TRBJ2-1; weak D call: TRBD1 (7 bases). V was pared by 2 bases and J by 7 bases, with 15 bases between. CDR3 length equals 15 residues. CDR1 is SEHNR and CDR2 is FQNEAQ in the germline V gene (reference sequence). CDR3: CASSLLGGRGNEQFF. The CDR3 region has the DNA TGTGCCAGCAGCTTACTGGGGGGCAGGGGGAATGAGCAGTTCTTC.

In this sample, this clone turned up once. The J gene is TRBJ2-7, the V gene TRBV27, with 11 bases aligning to TRBD1. The J segment lost 0 bases and the V segment lost 7 bases, leaving 17 bases of the junction unmatched. From germline, CDR1 is MNHEY and CDR2 SMNVEV (reference sequence). This CDR3 region has 19 residues. CDR3: CASTGQGAIYYRSSYEQYF. The CDR3 nucleotides read TGTGCCAGCACCGGACAGGGGGCGATTTATTACCGAAGCTCCTACGAGCAGTACTTC.